One T cell receptor (beta chain) is described in this entry. Its antigen is not identified. The data were obtained in a study of T cells in localized non-small cell lung cancer. Study observations and caveats: For the top 100 tumor clones, a median approximately 59 also appeared in adjacent lung. Uninvolved adjacent lung, not tumor, had the highest T cell clonality.

Using immunoSEQ multiplex PCR, the repertoire was profiled, and TCRdb retains in-frame clones only, with some absent. The sample gives approximately 28,000 clones, less than 95% of which show up once; 25% to 35% is in the top ten. The sequence came from a female donor aged 60 or older with stage I lung adenocarcinoma. The sequencing used peripheral blood, collected before any cancer treatment.

The CDR3 DNA sequence: TGTGCCAGCAGCTTATTGGGGCAGGGTAACGAGCAGTACTTC. It is translated as CASSLLGQGNEQYF. This chain links TRBV7-9 with TRBJ2-7; D may be TRBD1 (5 bases). V lost 2 bases to trimming and J lost 5 bases, with 13 bases between them. This CDR3 contains 14 residues. Germline values: CDR1 SEHNR, CDR2 FQNEAQ (reference sequence). Full variable domain (missing parts from reference TRBV7-9 and TRBJ2-7): DTGVSQNPRHKITKRGQNVTFRCDPISEHNRLYWYRQTLGQGPEFLTYFQNEAQLEKSRLLSDRFSAERPKGSFSTLEIQRTEQGDSAMYLCASSLLGQGNEQYFGPGTRLTVT.